The rows below give T cell receptor beta chains drawn from one sample of a study of blood T cell repertoires in COVID-19. Assay: immunoSEQ multiplex PCR; the TCRdb copy retains only in-frame clones and omits some. The sample contains over 200,000 clones, 88% of which appear only once. Material for sequencing was PBMCs or T cells enriched from blood (not recorded which). These receptors were taken from a woman aged 25 to 45 who had been exposed to COVID-19. Each CDR3 is given without its conserved first and last residue. Each record gives: clone size, J gene, V gene, CDR3 protein. Where a row states a size, it is once, few, many or the class of an expanded clone; other rows omit it.

. TRBJ2-2 TRBV7-9 ASSYEAGGPTGELF
. TRBJ1-1 TRBV20-1 SASGAGMNTEAF
. TRBJ2-3 TRBV7-3 ASSSGLDTDTQY
. TRBJ2-3 TRBV2 ASSQDTPRGTDTQY
. TRBJ1-3 TRBV29-1 SVESGDRVSGNTIY
. TRBJ2-1 TRBV13 ASSFPGTSGRAAYNEQF
. TRBJ2-1 TRBV2 ASWVSSDSYNEQF
. TRBJ1-2 TRBV9 ASSVGGRNYGYT
. TRBJ2-6 TRBV3-1/TRBV3-2 ASSQKRSGANVLT
. TRBJ2-1 TRBV7-9 ASSEVVAGGWEQF
. TRBJ2-5 TRBV4-1 ASSQLPGDREETQY
. TRBJ2-3 TRBV11-3 ASSPTGGEGTDTQY
. TRBJ2-2 TRBV6-6 ASSPPGQTNTGELF
. TRBJ1-2 TRBV2 ASGQGGYGYT
. TRBJ1-6 TRBV27 ASRLIGGSPLH
once TRBJ2-7 TRBV7-8 ASSARDRSSYEQY
. TRBJ1-2 TRBV6-1 ASSEATGVYGYT
. TRBJ2-5 TRBV6-5 ASSYQGHQETQY
. TRBJ2-2 TRBV11-3 ASSTSQAGGEELF
. TRBJ1-5 TRBV29-1 SVLLDRGNQPQH
. TRBJ2-7 TRBV7-9 ASSFGQFDGYEQY
. TRBJ2-2 TRBV28 ASSPRLEHGELF
. TRBJ2-6 TRBV7-6 ASSLVVPGGLSSGANVLT
. TRBJ2-7 TRBV30 AWTDSLRLAYEQY
. TRBJ1-5 TRBV7-9 ASSLEGIGNQPQH
. TRBJ1-1 TRBV3-1/TRBV3-2 ASSQITGVGMNTEAF
. TRBJ2-7 TRBV19 ASSAGTSYEQY
. TRBJ2-7 TRBV2 ASSEYGQGAPYEQY
. TRBJ2-7 TRBV7-2 ASSLGLATYEQY
. TRBJ1-1 TRBV2 ASSEIMNTEAF
. TRBJ2-2 TRBV5-1 ASSLSQNTGELF
. TRBJ1-2 TRBV6-5 ASSYSRQGLGYT